What follows describes a single T cell receptor (beta chain). Germline values: CDR1 SQVTM, CDR2 ANQGSEA. The CDR3 is 12 amino acids. The V end lost 6 bases, the J end lost 4 bases, and 9 bases lay between the germline ends. These data originate in a study of blood T cell repertoires in COVID-19. At the level of the study: Whether acute or convalescent, the COVID-19 samples came from the United States, Italy and Spain. The analysed material was cDNA or gDNA that came from T cells, B-cell-depleted T cells, or PBMCs.

Per the study methods: From reference gene primer amplification, estimates of nucleated cell counts were derived. TCRdb keeps only in-frame clones here, not all; method: immunoSEQ multiplex PCR. That table supplies the V and J calls and clone size; D and trimming were determined from the DNA. The sample includes roughly 180,000 clones, approximately 85% of them seen just once. The rearrangement joins TRBV29-1 to TRBJ2-2, with D perhaps TRBD1 (6 bases). The sample taken for sequencing was peripheral blood. This TCR was recovered from a woman aged 55-69 years with acute or convalescent COVID-19. The CDR3 region has the DNA TGCAGCGTAGGGACACCCACCGGGGAGCTGTTTTTT. This gives the protein CSVGTPTGELFF.